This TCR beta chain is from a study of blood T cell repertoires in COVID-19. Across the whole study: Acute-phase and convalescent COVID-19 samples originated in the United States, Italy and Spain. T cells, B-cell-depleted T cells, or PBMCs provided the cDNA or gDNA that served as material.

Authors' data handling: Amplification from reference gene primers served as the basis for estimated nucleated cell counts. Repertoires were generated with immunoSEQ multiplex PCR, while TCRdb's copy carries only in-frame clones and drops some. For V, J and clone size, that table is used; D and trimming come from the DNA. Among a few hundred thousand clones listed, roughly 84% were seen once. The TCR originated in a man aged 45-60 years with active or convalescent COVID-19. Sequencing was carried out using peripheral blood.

Here the CDR3 DNA reads TGTGCCAGCAGCGTAGCACGGGGACTCTCTGGCTACACCTTC. It translates to CASSVARGLSGYTF. V usage is TRBV9 and J usage is TRBJ1-2; D possibly corresponds to TRBD1 (5 bases). The CDR3 contains 14 residues. CDR1 SGDLS and CDR2 YYNGEE come from the germline V gene. V shed 0 bases and J shed 7 bases, with 13 bases lying between them.